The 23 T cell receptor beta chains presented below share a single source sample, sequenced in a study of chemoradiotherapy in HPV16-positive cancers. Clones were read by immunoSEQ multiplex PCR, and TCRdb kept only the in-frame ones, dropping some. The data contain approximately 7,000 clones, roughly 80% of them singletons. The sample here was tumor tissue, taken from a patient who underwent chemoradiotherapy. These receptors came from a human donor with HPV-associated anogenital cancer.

CDR3 bases: TGTGCCAGCAGCGTAGCGGGGGGGAACACCGGGGAGCTGTTTTTT. It is translated as CASSVAGGNTGELFF. V is TRBV2 and J is TRBJ2-2; the match to TRBD2 covers 10 bases. This CDR3 spans 15 amino acids. Germline V gene data show CDR1 as SNHLY and CDR2 as FYNNEI. The V and J ends lost 6 bases and 1 base, in that order; junction bases with no gene match: 2.

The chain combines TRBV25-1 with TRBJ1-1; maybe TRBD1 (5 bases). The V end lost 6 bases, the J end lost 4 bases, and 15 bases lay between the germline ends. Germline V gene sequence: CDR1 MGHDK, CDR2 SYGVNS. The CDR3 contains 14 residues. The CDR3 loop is CASRQGVMSTEAFF. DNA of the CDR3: TGTGCCAGCAGGCAGGGTGTAATGAGCACTGAAGCTTTCTTT.

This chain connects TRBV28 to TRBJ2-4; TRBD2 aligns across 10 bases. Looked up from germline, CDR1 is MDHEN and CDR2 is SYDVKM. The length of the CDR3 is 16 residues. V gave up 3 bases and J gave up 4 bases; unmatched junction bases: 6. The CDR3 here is CASSFSGTSAKNIQYF. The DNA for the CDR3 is TGTGCCAGCAGTTTTTCCGGGACTAGCGCGAAAAACATTCAGTACTTC.

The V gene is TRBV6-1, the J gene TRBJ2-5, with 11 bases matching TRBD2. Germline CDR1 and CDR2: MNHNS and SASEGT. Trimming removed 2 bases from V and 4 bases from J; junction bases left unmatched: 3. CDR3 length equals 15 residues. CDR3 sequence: CASSELAGGPETQYF. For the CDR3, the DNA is TGTGCCAGCAGTGAATTAGCGGGGGGGCCAGAGACCCAGTACTTC.

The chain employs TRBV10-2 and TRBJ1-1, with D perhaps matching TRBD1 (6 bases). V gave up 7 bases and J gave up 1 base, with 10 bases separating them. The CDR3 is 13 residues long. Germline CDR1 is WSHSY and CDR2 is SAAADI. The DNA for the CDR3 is TGCGCCAGCAACAGGGCCCAGAACACTGAAGCTTTCTTT. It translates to CASNRAQNTEAFF.

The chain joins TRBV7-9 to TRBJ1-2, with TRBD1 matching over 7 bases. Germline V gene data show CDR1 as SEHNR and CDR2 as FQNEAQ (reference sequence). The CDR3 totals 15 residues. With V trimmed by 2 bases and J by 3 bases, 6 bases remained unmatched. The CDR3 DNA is TGTGCCAGCAGCTTACCCGGGACAGATCACTATGGCTACACCTTC. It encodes CASSLPGTDHYGYTF.

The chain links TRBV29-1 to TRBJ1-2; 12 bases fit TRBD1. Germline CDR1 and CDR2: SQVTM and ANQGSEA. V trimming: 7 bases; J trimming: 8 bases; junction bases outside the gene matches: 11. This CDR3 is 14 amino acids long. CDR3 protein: CSGGPGQGAGGYTF. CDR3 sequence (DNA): TGCAGCGGAGGTCCGGGACAGGGGGCCGGGGGCTACACCTTC.

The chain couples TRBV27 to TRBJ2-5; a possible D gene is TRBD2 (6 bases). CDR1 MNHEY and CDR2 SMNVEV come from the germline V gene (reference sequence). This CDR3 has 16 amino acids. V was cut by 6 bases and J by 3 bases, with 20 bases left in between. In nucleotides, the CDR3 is TGTGCCAGCAGGGACGGAGGGGTGCGGGCCAAAGAGACCCAGTACTTC. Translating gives CASRDGGVRAKETQYF.

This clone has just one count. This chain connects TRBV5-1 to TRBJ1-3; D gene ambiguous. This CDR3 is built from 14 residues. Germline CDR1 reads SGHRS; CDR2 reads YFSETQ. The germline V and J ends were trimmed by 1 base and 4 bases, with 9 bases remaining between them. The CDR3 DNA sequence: TGCGCCAGCAGCTTGACGGTGCAGGGAAACACCATATATTTT. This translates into CASSLTVQGNTIYF. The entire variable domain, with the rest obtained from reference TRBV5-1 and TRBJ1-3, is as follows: KAGVTQTPRYLIKTRGQQVTLSCSPISGHRSVSWYQQTPGQGLQFLFEYFSETQRNKGNFPGRFSGRQFSNSRSEMNVSTLELGDSALYLCASSLTVQGNTIYFGEGSWLTVV.

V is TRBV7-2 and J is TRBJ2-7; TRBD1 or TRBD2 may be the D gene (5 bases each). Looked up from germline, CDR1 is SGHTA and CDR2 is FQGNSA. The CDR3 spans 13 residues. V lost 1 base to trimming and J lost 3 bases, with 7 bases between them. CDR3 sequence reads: CASSLGGVYEQYF. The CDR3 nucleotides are TGTGCCAGCAGCTTAGGAGGGGTCTACGAGCAGTACTTC.

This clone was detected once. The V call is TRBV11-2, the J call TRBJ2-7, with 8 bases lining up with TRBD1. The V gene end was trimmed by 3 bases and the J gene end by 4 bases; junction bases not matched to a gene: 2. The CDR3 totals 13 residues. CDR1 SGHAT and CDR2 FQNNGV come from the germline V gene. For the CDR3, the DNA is TGTGCCAGCAGCTTCGACAGGGGATACGAGCAGTACTTC. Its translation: CASSFDRGYEQYF.

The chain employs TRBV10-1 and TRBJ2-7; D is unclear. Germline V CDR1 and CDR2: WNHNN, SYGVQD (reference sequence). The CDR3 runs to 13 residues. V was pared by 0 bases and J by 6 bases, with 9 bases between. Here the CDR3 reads CASSESGSREQYF. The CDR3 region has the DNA TGCGCCAGCAGTGAGTCGGGGTCCCGCGAGCAGTACTTC.

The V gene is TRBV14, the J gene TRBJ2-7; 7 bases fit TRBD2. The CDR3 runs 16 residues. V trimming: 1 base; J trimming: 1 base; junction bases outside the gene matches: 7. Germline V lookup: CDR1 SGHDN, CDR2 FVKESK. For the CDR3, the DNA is TGTGCCAGCAGCCAAGTCTGGCGGGAGAATTCCTACGAGCAGTACTTC. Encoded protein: CASSQVWRENSYEQYF.

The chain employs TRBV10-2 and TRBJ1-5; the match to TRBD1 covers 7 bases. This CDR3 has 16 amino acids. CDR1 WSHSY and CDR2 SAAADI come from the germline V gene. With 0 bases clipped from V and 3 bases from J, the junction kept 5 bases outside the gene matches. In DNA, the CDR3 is TGCGCCAGCAGTGAGTCGGGGACAGCCTACAATCAGCCCCAGCATTTT. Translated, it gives CASSESGTAYNQPQHF.

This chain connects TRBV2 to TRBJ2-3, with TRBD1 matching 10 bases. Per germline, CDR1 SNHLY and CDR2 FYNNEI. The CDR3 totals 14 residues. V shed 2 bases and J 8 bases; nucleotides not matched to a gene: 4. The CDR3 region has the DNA TGTGCCAGCAGTGAAATCGGGACAGGGGCTACGCAGTATTTT. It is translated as CASSEIGTGATQYF. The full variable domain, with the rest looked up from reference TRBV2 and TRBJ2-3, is EPEVTQTPSHQVTQMGQEVILRCVPISNHLYFYWYRQILGQKVEFLVSFYNNEISEKSEIFDDQFSVERPDGSNFTLKIRSTKLEDSAMYFCASSEIGTGATQYFGPGTRLTVL.

CDR3 nucleotides: TGTGCCAGCAGTAGGGTTTTCGACACTGAAGCTTTCTTT. It codes for CASSRVFDTEAFF. The gene calls are TRBV6-1 and TRBJ1-1, with D unclear. CDR1 is MNHNS and CDR2 is SASEGT in the germline V gene. This CDR3 is built from 13 residues. V lost 5 bases, J lost 3 bases, and 10 bases lay in between.

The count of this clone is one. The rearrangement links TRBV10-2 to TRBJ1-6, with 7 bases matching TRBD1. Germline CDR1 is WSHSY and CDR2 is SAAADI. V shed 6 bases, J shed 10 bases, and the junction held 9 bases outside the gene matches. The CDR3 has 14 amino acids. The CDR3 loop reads CASSQTGYESPLHF. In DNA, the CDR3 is TGCGCCAGCAGCCAGACAGGGTACGAGTCACCCCTCCACTTT.

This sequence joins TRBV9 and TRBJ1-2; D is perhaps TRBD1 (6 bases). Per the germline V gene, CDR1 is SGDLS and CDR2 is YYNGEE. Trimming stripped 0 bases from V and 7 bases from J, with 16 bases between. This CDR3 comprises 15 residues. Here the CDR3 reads CASSVGDRTAFGYTF. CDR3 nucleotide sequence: TGTGCCAGCAGCGTAGGAGACCGGACAGCCTTTGGCTACACCTTC.

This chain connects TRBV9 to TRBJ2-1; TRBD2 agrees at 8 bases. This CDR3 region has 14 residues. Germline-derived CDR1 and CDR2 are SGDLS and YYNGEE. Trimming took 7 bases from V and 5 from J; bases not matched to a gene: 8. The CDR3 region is CASGSGGSNNEQFF. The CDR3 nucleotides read TGTGCCAGCGGCTCGGGGGGGTCCAACAATGAGCAGTTCTTC. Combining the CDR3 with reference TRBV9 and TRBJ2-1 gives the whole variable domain DSGVTQTPKHLITATGQRVTLRCSPRSGDLSVYWYQQSLDQGLQFLIQYYNGEERAKGNILERFSAQQFPDLHSELNLSSLELGDSALYFCASGSGGSNNEQFFGPGTRLTVL.

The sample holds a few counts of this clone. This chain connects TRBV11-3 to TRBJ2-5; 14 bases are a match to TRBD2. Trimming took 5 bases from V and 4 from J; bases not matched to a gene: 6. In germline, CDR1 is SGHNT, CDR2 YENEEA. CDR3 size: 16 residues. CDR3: CASSTGTSGGAETQYF. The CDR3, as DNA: TGTGCCAGCAGCACCGGGACTAGCGGGGGCGCAGAGACCCAGTACTTC. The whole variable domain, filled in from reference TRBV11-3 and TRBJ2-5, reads EAGVVQSPRYKIIEKKQPVAFWCNPISGHNTLYWYLQNLGQGPELLIRYENEEAVDDSQLPKDRFSAERLKGVDSTLKIQPAELGDSAVYLCASSTGTSGGAETQYFGPGTRLLVL.

CDR3 coding DNA: TGTGCCAGTAGTCGCCTTGCAGGATCGAACACTGAAGCTTTCTTT. Residues: CASSRLAGSNTEAFF. The J gene is TRBJ1-1, the V gene TRBV19, with D unclear. V dropped 5 bases and J dropped 1 base, with 14 bases sitting between them. The CDR3 has 15 amino acids. The V gene's germline CDR1 is LNHDA and CDR2 SQIVND (reference sequence).

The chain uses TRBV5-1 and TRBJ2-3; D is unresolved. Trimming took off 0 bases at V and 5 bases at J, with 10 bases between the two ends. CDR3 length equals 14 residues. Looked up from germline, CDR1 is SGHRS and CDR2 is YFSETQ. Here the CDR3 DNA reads TGCGCCAGCAGCTTGGATCCAGGATTAGATACGCAGTATTTT. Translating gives CASSLDPGLDTQYF.

Here the CDR3 DNA reads TGTGCCAGCAGACGGGCAACAGGGGGCCTGGAGACCCAGTACTTC. This gives the protein CASRRATGGLETQYF. The chain is built from TRBV5-4 and TRBJ2-5, with 9 bases matching TRBD1. Trimming cost V 5 bases and J 5 bases; bases outside gene matches: 10. CDR3 length: 15 residues. Germline CDR1 reads SGHNT; CDR2 reads YYREEE (reference sequence).